A single sample gave rise to the 24 T cell receptor beta chains below, sequenced in a study of Graves' ophthalmopathy and Graves' hyperthyroidism. As the template, RNA transcripts were used to amplify TCR beta CDR3 regions. The authors performed first-round RT-PCR with HTBI primers and then a second-round multiplex PCR. TCRdb independently ran MiXCR on the multiplex PCR reads; one entry per CDR3 protein. The sample includes around 670,000 distinct CDR3 sequences, roughly two fifths seen only once; the top ten take 44%. Input material: peripheral blood. The receptor source for this set is an adult man with Graves' ophthalmopathy.

The chain joins TRBV7-9 to TRBJ2-5, with 12 bases lining up with TRBD2. Germline V lookup: CDR1 SEHNR, CDR2 FQNEAQ (reference sequence). V was pared by 5 bases and J by 9 bases, with 13 bases of the junction left unmatched. The CDR3 sequence is 16 residues long. For the CDR3, the DNA is TGTGCCAGCAGCCCTAGACTAGCGGGGGACCCGGGGGCCCAGTACTTC. Its translation is CASSPRLAGDPGAQYF.

The V call is TRBV2, the J call TRBJ1-5, with 7 bases fitting TRBD1. This CDR3 is 13 amino acids long. V trimming: 8 bases; J trimming: 3 bases; junction bases outside the gene matches: 4. Per the germline V gene, CDR1 is SNHLY and CDR2 is FYNNEI. The CDR3 DNA follows: TGTGCCAGCGCGGGACAGTTCAATCAGCCCCAGCATTTT. Translated, it gives CASAGQFNQPQHF. Using reference TRBV2 and TRBJ1-5 for the parts outside the CDR3, the full variable domain is EPEVTQTPSHQVTQMGQEVILRCVPISNHLYFYWYRQILGQKVEFLVSFYNNEISEKSEIFDDQFSVERPDGSNFTLKIRSTKLEDSAMYFCASAGQFNQPQHFGDGTRLSIL.

The table lists this clonotype with many counts. This chain connects TRBV24-1 to TRBJ1-2; a weak D match, TRBD1 (6 bases). V was trimmed by 3 bases and J by 6 bases, leaving 16 bases between them. The CDR3 length is 15 residues. Germline CDR1 reads KGHDR; CDR2 reads SFDVKD. The CDR3 loop is CATSDPQGHLHGYTF. The CDR3 DNA follows: TGTGCCACCAGTGATCCCCAGGGACACCTCCATGGCTACACCTTC.

This clonotype was picked up many times. This sequence joins TRBV20-1 and TRBJ1-6; TRBD1 might be the D (5 bases). Trimming cost V 0 bases and J 10 bases, with 10 bases left between them. Germline V gene lookup returns CDR1 DFQATT and CDR2 SNEGSKA (reference sequence). The CDR3 is 13 residues long. DNA for the CDR3: TGCAGTGCTAGAGATCTAAGGGGCTCACCCCTCCACTTT. Residues: CSARDLRGSPLHF.

In this sample, this clonotype turned up a few times. CDR3 coding DNA: TGTGCCAGCAGCGTAACCCCCGGGACAGGGCATTTTGTCACTGAAGCTTTCTTT. Its translation: CASSVTPGTGHFVTEAFF. The gene calls are TRBV9 and TRBJ1-1; TRBD1 matches 9 bases. Germline CDR1 and CDR2: SGDLS and YYNGEE. The CDR3 length is 18 residues. V shed 1 base and J 4 bases; nucleotides not matched to a gene: 14.

The chain couples TRBV19 to TRBJ1-5, with 8 bases that match TRBD1. There are 15 residues in the CDR3. The germline gives CDR1 LNHDA, CDR2 SQIVND (reference sequence). V gave up 5 bases and J gave up 5 bases; unmatched junction bases: 8. CDR3 sequence: CASSPRTGPDQPQHF. As DNA, the CDR3 is TGTGCCAGTAGTCCACGGACAGGGCCTGATCAGCCCCAGCATTTT.

This chain joins TRBV25-1 and TRBJ2-2; TRBD1 agrees at 7 bases. Germline assignment: CDR1 MGHDK and CDR2 SYGVNS. V gave up 4 bases and J gave up 8 bases; unmatched junction bases: 10. This CDR3 has 15 amino acids. Written as DNA, the CDR3 is TGTGCCAGCAGTGCTTTGGGACAGAATAGGGGGGAGCTGTTTTTT. Translation gives CASSALGQNRGELFF.

The chain joins TRBV12-3 or TRBV12-4 to TRBJ2-7, with D tentatively TRBD1 (6 bases). The V gene lost 6 bases and the J gene lost 4 bases, with 13 bases spanning the gap. This CDR3 comprises 13 residues. In DNA form, the CDR3 reads TGTGCCAGCAGGGACAGCGGCCCGTACGAGCAGTACTTC. It translates to CASRDSGPYEQYF.

Comments on this clonotype: A much more abundant neighbour one base away suggests this may be a read error. V and J are TRBV10-3 and TRBJ2-7; a weak D match, TRBD2 (6 bases). The CDR3 extends over 15 amino acids. The germline V gene has CDR1 ENHRY and CDR2 SYGVKD. The CDR3 sequence: CVISESRAGFYEQYF. The CDR3 bases are TGTGTCATCAGTGAGTCGAGGGCGGGGTTCTACGAGCAGTACTTC.

The rearrangement uses TRBV20-1 and TRBJ1-2; D is perhaps TRBD1 (5 bases). Trimming left V 4 bases short and J 8 bases short, with 23 bases between. This CDR3 contains 15 residues. The germline V gene has CDR1 DFQATT and CDR2 SNEGSKA (reference sequence). CDR3 bases: TGCAGTGCTAATCCCGGGACGGATCATTCTCGGGGCTACACCTTC. It specifies CSANPGTDHSRGYTF.

This clonotype was counted only a few times. The V and J genes are TRBV5-6 and TRBJ2-2, with 7 positions matching TRBD1. Germline V gene sequence: CDR1 SGHDT, CDR2 YYEEEE. CDR3 length: 13 amino acids. The trim removed 3 bases at V and 7 bases at J, leaving 3 bases unmatched. The CDR3 DNA is TGTGCCAGCAGCTCACAGGGGTTCGGGGAGCTGTTTTTT. Amino acids: CASSSQGFGELFF.

This clonotype came up many times. This chain joins TRBV7-6 and TRBJ1-1; 9 bases line up with TRBD1. Germline CDR1 reads SGHVS; CDR2 reads FNYEAQ. CDR3 length: 15 residues. Trimming took 4 bases from V and 4 from J; bases not matched to a gene: 7. The CDR3 bases are TGTGCCAGCAGCTATCGGACAGGGGAGGGCACTGAAGCTTTCTTT. This translates into CASSYRTGEGTEAFF.

The V gene is TRBV5-2, the J gene TRBJ1-5; TRBD1 is the table's D call and was not checked against the DNA. TRBV5-2 is labeled a pseudogene. This CDR3 is 14 amino acids long. As DNA, the CDR3 is TGTGCCAGCAAGGGACAGGCTTTAGGTCAGCCCCAGCATTTT. This translates into CASKGQALGQPQHF.

In this sample, this clonotype turned up a few times. The rearrangement uses TRBV7-7 and TRBJ2-5; D is unresolved. In germline, CDR1 is SSHAT, CDR2 FNYEAQ (reference sequence). This CDR3 comprises 13 residues. Trimming removed 2 bases from V and 4 bases from J, with 8 bases in between. In nucleotides, the CDR3 is TGTGCCAGCAGCTTATCCAGAATAGAGACCCAGTACTTC. Amino acids: CASSLSRIETQYF.

This chain uses TRBV20-1 with TRBJ1-4, with D hard to call. The CDR3 is 15 residues long. The V end was cut by 0 bases, the J end by 3 bases, with 11 bases between. Per the germline V gene, CDR1 is DFQATT and CDR2 is SNEGSKA (reference sequence). CDR3 in DNA: TGCAGTGCTAGAGATCGTGGGGTATCTAATGAAAAACTGTTTTTT. This codes for CSARDRGVSNEKLFF.

In the case of this clonotype: One base away lies a much larger clone, so this may be a sequencing read error. Because the CDR3 is missing its conserved closing phenylalanine or tryptophan, this is likely a read error. The J gene is TRBJ1-1, the V gene TRBV2, with 8 bases matching TRBD1. CDR3 length: 14 amino acids. Germline V gene lookup returns CDR1 SNHLY and CDR2 FYNNEI. Germline trimming cut 6 bases from V and 5 bases from J; bases unmatched to any gene: 8. The CDR3 nucleotides are TGTGCCAGCAGCCTAGACAGGGGACGAACTGAAGCTTTCTCT. This gives the protein CASSLDRGRTEAFS.

This clonotype was picked up many times. The chain carries TRBV2 and TRBJ2-7; TRBD1 is a possible D gene (6 bases). This CDR3 has 11 amino acids. The germline gives CDR1 SNHLY, CDR2 FYNNEI. Trimming took off 7 bases at V and 2 bases at J, with 6 bases between the two ends. CDR3 protein: CASTGAYEQYF. The CDR3 DNA reads as TGTGCCAGCACAGGGGCCTACGAGCAGTACTTC.

This clonotype has only a few counts. V usage is TRBV2 and J usage is TRBJ1-2; D is possibly TRBD1 (5 bases). The germline V gene encodes CDR1 SNHLY and CDR2 FYNNEI. Trimming took 5 bases from V and 7 from J, leaving 20 bases between them. The CDR3 length is 15 residues. CDR3: CASSWNTGGRAGYTF. The CDR3 DNA reads as TGTGCCAGCAGTTGGAACACCGGCGGCAGGGCTGGCTACACCTTC.

V usage is TRBV19 and J usage is TRBJ1-1; a possible D gene is TRBD1 (6 bases). Germline lookup yields CDR1 LNHDA and CDR2 SQIVND (reference sequence). This CDR3 spans 14 amino acids. The ends were cut back, 5 bases at V and 4 bases at J, with 14 bases in the middle. CDR3 protein: CASSPDPGATEAFF. The CDR3 DNA sequence: TGTGCCAGTAGTCCAGACCCGGGGGCCACTGAAGCTTTCTTT.

The rearrangement joins TRBV7-2 to TRBJ1-3; D not resolved. The CDR3 spans 16 residues. In germline, CDR1 is SGHTA, CDR2 FQGNSA. Deletions cut 5 bases from V and 4 bases from J, with 18 bases between. DNA for the CDR3: TGTGCCAGCAGCCAAACCCACTCGGCCCCGGGAAACACCATATATTTT. Protein product: CASSQTHSAPGNTIYF.

This clonotype was found many times. The chain employs TRBV19 and TRBJ1-5, with TRBD1 as a possible D gene (6 bases). Trimming removed 6 bases from V and 6 bases from J, with 15 bases in between. Germline CDR1 and CDR2: LNHDA and SQIVND (reference sequence). The CDR3 is 14 amino acids. The CDR3 nucleotides read TGTGCCAGTAGCCTAACAGGGATCAGTCAGCCCCAGCATTTT. It yields the protein CASSLTGISQPQHF.

This clonotype was counted between two and nine times. This CDR3 is CAISPSGGGREAQYF. As DNA, the CDR3 is TGTGCCATCAGTCCGAGCGGGGGGGGTCGGGAGGCCCAGTACTTC. The rearrangement links TRBV10-3 to TRBJ2-5; 10 bases fit TRBD2. The CDR3 covers 15 residues. V lost 5 bases, J lost 9 bases, and 12 bases stayed unmatched. Germline loops: CDR1 ENHRY, CDR2 SYGVKD.

The V gene is TRBV25-1, the J gene TRBJ2-2; no reliable D call. The CDR3 contains 14 residues. V gave up 6 bases and J gave up 4 bases, with 12 bases separating them. Germline lookup yields CDR1 MGHDK and CDR2 SYGVNS. CDR3 residues: CASSPLYATGELFF. In DNA, the CDR3 is TGTGCCAGCAGCCCCCTCTATGCCACCGGGGAGCTGTTTTTT.

This chain links TRBV7-6 with TRBJ1-2; 7 bases align to TRBD1. The CDR3 loop spans 15 amino acids. Germline V CDR1 and CDR2: SGHVS, FNYEAQ. J gave up 0 bases and V 5 bases, and 6 bases lay outside the gene matches. The chain's CDR3 is CASSNDRVPNYGYTF. In nucleotides, the CDR3 is TGTGCCAGCAGCAACGACAGGGTCCCTAACTATGGCTACACCTTC. Supplemented by reference TRBV7-6 and TRBJ1-2, the full variable domain reads GAGVSQSPRYKVTKRGQDVALRCDPISGHVSLYWYRQALGQGPEFLTYFNYEAQQDKSGLPNDRFSAERPEGSISTLTIQRTEQRDSAMYRCASSNDRVPNYGYTFGSGTRLTVV.